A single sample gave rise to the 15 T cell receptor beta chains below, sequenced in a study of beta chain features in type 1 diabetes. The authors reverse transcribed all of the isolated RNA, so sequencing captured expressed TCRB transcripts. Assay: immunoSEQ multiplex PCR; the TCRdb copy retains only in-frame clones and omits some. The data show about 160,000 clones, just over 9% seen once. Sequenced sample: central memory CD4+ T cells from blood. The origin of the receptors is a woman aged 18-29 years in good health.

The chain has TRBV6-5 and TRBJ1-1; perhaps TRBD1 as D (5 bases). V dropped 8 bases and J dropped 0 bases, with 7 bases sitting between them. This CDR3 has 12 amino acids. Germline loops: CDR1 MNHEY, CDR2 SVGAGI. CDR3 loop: CASGHLNTEAFF. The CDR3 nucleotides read TGTGCCAGCGGACATTTGAACACTGAAGCTTTCTTT.

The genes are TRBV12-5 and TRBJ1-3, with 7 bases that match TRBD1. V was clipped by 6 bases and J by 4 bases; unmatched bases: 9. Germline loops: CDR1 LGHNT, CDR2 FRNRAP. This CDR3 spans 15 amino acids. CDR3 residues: CASGAARTGGNTIYF. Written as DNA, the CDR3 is TGTGCTAGTGGGGCCGCTCGGACAGGCGGAAACACCATATATTTT.

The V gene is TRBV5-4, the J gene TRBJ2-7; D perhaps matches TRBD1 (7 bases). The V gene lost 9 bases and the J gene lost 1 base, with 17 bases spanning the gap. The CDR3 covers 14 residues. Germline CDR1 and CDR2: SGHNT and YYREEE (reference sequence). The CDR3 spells CATSSPGGSYEQYF. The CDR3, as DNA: TGTGCCACTTCATCCCCAGGGGGGTCCTACGAGCAGTACTTC.

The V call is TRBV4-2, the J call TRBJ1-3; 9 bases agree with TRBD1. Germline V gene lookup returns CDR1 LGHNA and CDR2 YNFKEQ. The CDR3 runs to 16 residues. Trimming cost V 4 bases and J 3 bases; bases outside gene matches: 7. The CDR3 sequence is CASSLLQGASGNTIYF. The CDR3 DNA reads TGTGCCAGCAGCCTACTACAGGGGGCGAGTGGAAACACCATATATTTT.

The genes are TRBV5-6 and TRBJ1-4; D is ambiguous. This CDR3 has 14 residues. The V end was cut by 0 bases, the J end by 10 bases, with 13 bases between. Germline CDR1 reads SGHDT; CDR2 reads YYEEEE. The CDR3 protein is CASSLGEAGTKLFF. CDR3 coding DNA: TGTGCCAGCAGCTTGGGTGAAGCGGGAACAAAACTGTTTTTT.

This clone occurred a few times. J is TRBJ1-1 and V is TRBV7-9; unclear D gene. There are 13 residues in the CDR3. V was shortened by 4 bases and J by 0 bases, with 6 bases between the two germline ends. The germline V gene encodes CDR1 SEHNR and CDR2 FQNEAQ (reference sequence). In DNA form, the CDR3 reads TGTGCCAGCAGCTCTTTTATGAACACTGAAGCTTTCTTT. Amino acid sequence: CASSSFMNTEAFF.

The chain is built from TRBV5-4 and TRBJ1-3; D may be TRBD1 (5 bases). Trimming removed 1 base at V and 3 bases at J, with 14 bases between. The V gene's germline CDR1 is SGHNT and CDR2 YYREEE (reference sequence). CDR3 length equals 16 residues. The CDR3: CASSLSAGRVGNTIYF. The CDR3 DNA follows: TGTGCCAGCAGCTTGTCGGCAGGGCGTGTTGGAAACACCATATATTTT.

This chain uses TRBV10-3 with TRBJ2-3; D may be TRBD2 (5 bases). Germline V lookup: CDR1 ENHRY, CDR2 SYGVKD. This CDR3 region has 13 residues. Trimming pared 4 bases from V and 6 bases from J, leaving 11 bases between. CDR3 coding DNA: TGTGCCATCAGTGTCGGAGGTGCGGATACGCAGTATTTT. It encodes CAISVGGADTQYF.

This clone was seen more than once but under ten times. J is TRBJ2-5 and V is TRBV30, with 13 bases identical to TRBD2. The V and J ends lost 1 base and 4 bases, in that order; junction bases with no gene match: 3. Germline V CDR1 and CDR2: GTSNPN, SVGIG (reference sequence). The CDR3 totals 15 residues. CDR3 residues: CAWSAGTSGTETQYF. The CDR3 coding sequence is TGTGCCTGGAGTGCCGGGACTAGCGGGACAGAGACCCAGTACTTC. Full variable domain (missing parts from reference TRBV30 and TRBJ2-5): SQTIHQWPATLVQPVGSPLSLECTVEGTSNPNLYWYRQAAGRGLQLLFYSVGIGQISSEVPQNLSASRPQDRQFILSSKKLLLSDSGFYLCAWSAGTSGTETQYFGPGTRLLVL.

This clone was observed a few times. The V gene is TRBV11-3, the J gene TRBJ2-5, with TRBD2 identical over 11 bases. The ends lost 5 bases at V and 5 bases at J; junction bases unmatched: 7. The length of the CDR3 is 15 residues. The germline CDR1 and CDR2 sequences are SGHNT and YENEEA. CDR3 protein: CASSRSSGGMETQYF. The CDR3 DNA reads TGTGCCAGCAGCCGGTCTAGCGGGGGGATGGAGACCCAGTACTTC.

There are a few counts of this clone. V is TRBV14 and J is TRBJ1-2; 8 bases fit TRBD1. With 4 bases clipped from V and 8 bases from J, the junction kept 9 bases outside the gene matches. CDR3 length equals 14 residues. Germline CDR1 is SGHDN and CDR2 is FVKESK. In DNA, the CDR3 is TGTGCCAGCAGCCCCGACAGGGGCTTCGGAGGCTACACCTTC. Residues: CASSPDRGFGGYTF.

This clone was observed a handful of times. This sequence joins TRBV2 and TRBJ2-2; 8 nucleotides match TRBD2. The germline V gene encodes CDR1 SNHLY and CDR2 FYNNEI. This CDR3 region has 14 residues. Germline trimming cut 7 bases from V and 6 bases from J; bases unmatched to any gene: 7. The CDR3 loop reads CASKREGGPGELFF. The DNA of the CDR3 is TGTGCCAGCAAACGGGAGGGAGGGCCCGGGGAGCTGTTTTTT.

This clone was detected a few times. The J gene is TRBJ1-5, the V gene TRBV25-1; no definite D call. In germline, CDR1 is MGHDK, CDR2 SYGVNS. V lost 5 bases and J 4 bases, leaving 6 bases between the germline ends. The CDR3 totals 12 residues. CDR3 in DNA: TGTGCCAGCAGTCAACTTAATCAGCCCCAGCATTTT. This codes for CASSQLNQPQHF.

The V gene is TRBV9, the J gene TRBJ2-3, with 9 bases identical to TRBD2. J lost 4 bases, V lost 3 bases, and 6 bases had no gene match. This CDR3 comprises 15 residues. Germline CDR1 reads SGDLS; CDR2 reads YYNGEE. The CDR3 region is CASSAPGLASDTQYF. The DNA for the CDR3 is TGTGCCAGCAGCGCTCCGGGACTAGCATCAGATACGCAGTATTTT.

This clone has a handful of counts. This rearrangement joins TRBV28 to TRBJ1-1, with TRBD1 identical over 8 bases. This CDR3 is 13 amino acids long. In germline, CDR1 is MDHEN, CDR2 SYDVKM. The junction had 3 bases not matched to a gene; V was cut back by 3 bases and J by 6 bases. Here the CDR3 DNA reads TGTGCCAGCAGTTTCCAGGGGGCCTCTGAAGCTTTCTTT. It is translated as CASSFQGASEAFF.